This TCR beta chain was retrieved from a study of T cell responses to AZD1222 COVID-19 vaccine. General study findings and limits: Only five or six individuals given AZD1222 were seropositive at baseline. Mostly white British, mostly female donors; authors suggested clonal diversity may be underestimated. The repertoires were collected only after the peak T cell response.

Germline values: CDR1 LGHNA, CDR2 YNFKEQ. Trimming cost V 1 base and J 4 bases, with 19 bases left between them. This CDR3 is 18 amino acids long. Libraries were prepared by immunoSEQ multiplex PCR; TCRdb keeps only in-frame clonotypes and omits some of them. The sample consists of over 150,000 clones, 86% of them appearing once. With regard to this clone: Its target is not known.

The clonotype originates from an adult in good health. The source material was peripheral blood, sampled on day 0 of MenACWY control vaccination. This sequence joins TRBV4-2 and TRBJ1-4, with D perhaps TRBD1 (5 bases). The CDR3 sequence: CASSQVESRQRLNEKLFF. The CDR3 coding sequence is TGTGCCAGCAGCCAAGTCGAATCCCGACAGCGCCTTAATGAAAAACTGTTTTTT.